Listed below are T cell receptor beta chains from one sample, sequenced in a study of identical twins. TCRdb re-called the 5' RACE reads through MiXCR, storing one row per CDR3 protein. The data contain about 100,000 distinct CDR3 sequences, under 7% of them singletons. What was sequenced was memory T cells sorted from blood. The source is a woman in her 50s in good health. CDR3s include the opening cysteine and the closing phenylalanine or tryptophan. Each record gives: CDR3 length, clone size, D gene, J gene, V gene, CDR3 protein, CDR3 DNA. D genes are given only for firm matches. The size of a clone is reported for some rows only, either as once, few or many, or as a class for expanded clones.

len: 15; abundance: many; d_gene: NA; j_gene: TRBJ1-1; v_gene: TRBV7-6; CDR3aa: CASSLGRGKGTEAFF; CDR3nt: TGTGCCAGCAGCTTAGGACGGGGTAAGGGCACTGAAGCTTTCTTT
len: 15; abundance: NA; d_gene: NA; j_gene: TRBJ1-2; v_gene: TRBV7-3; CDR3aa: CASSLARLSNYGYTF; CDR3nt: TGTGCCAGCAGCTTAGCGCGGTTGTCCAACTATGGCTACACCTTC
len: 14; abundance: many; d_gene: NA; j_gene: TRBJ2-7; v_gene: TRBV19; CDR3aa: CASSRDLPQDEQYF; CDR3nt: TGTGCCAGTAGTCGGGACCTCCCCCAGGACGAGCAGTACTTC
len: 13; abundance: few; d_gene: TRBD1; j_gene: TRBJ1-1; v_gene: TRBV20-1; CDR3aa: CSAKGQVETEAFF; CDR3nt: TGCAGTGCTAAAGGACAGGTAGAAACTGAAGCTTTCTTT
len: 17; abundance: many; d_gene: TRBD2; j_gene: TRBJ2-1; v_gene: TRBV12-3/TRBV12-4; CDR3aa: CASSQRPGPGRDNEQFF; CDR3nt: TGTGCCAGCAGCCAAAGGCCCGGCCCAGGGAGGGATAATGAGCAGTTCTTC
len: 13; abundance: many; d_gene: NA; j_gene: TRBJ1-2; v_gene: TRBV6-5; CDR3aa: CASSYSGASGYTF; CDR3nt: TGTGCCAGCAGTTACTCGGGAGCTAGTGGCTACACCTTC
len: 12; abundance: many; d_gene: NA; j_gene: TRBJ2-3; v_gene: TRBV12-3/TRBV12-4; CDR3aa: CASSSRADTQYF; CDR3nt: TGTGCCAGCAGTTCAAGAGCGGATACGCAGTATTTT
len: 15; abundance: NA; d_gene: NA; j_gene: TRBJ2-5; v_gene: TRBV5-4; CDR3aa: CASSLDQGRLEIQYF; CDR3nt: TGTGCCAGCAGCTTGGATCAGGGGCGCCTAGAGATCCAGTACTTC
len: 15; abundance: many; d_gene: NA; j_gene: TRBJ2-5; v_gene: TRBV24-1; CDR3aa: CATSDGSPAKETQYF; CDR3nt: TGTGCCACCAGTGATGGTTCACCAGCGAAAGAGACCCAGTACTTC
len: 13; abundance: few; d_gene: TRBD2; j_gene: TRBJ2-7; v_gene: TRBV6-6; CDR3aa: CASGDYPIYEQYF; CDR3nt: TGTGCCAGCGGGGACTACCCGATCTACGAGCAGTACTTC
len: 15; abundance: many; d_gene: TRBD1; j_gene: TRBJ2-7; v_gene: TRBV7-6; CDR3aa: CASSSTGTGEYEQYF; CDR3nt: TGTGCCAGCAGCTCCACCGGGACAGGGGAGTACGAGCAGTACTTC
len: 14; abundance: many; d_gene: NA; j_gene: TRBJ1-1; v_gene: TRBV4-1; CDR3aa: CASSQTGTNTEAFF; CDR3nt: TGCGCCAGCAGCCAGACAGGAACGAACACTGAAGCTTTCTTT
len: 14; abundance: many; d_gene: TRBD1; j_gene: TRBJ2-5; v_gene: TRBV29-1; CDR3aa: CSVLPPGGRETQYF; CDR3nt: TGCAGCGTTTTGCCCCCAGGGGGAAGAGAGACCCAGTACTTC
len: 15; abundance: many; d_gene: TRBD1; j_gene: TRBJ1-2; v_gene: TRBV3-1; CDR3aa: CASSQSAGQLYGYTF; CDR3nt: TGTGCCAGCAGCCAATCCGCGGGACAGCTCTATGGCTACACCTTC
len: 15; abundance: many; d_gene: TRBD2; j_gene: TRBJ2-1; v_gene: TRBV12-3/TRBV12-4; CDR3aa: CASSFRSSGDNEQFF; CDR3nt: TGTGCCAGCAGTTTTCGTTCTAGCGGAGACAATGAGCAGTTCTTC
len: 16; abundance: many; d_gene: TRBD1; j_gene: TRBJ2-1; v_gene: TRBV24-1; CDR3aa: CATSDSWDREGNEQFF; CDR3nt: TGTGCCACCAGTGATTCTTGGGACAGGGAGGGGAATGAGCAGTTCTTC
len: 16; abundance: many; d_gene: TRBD1; j_gene: TRBJ2-7; v_gene: TRBV3-1; CDR3aa: CASSQGGGTGVEEQYF; CDR3nt: TGTGCCAGCAGCCAAGGAGGAGGGACAGGGGTGGAGGAGCAGTACTTC
len: 14; abundance: many; d_gene: TRBD2; j_gene: TRBJ2-3; v_gene: TRBV10-3; CDR3aa: CAATSGRGTDTQYF; CDR3nt: TGTGCCGCTACTAGCGGGAGGGGGACAGATACGCAGTATTTT
len: 18; abundance: NA; d_gene: NA; j_gene: TRBJ2-2; v_gene: TRBV12-3/TRBV12-4; CDR3aa: CASSVLRVARTNTGELFF; CDR3nt: TGTGCCAGCAGCGTCCTAAGGGTTGCGCGGACGAACACCGGGGAGCTGTTTTTT
len: 14; abundance: NA; d_gene: TRBD2; j_gene: TRBJ2-5; v_gene: TRBV2; CDR3aa: CATDTSGRLETQYF; CDR3nt: TGTGCCACTGATACTAGCGGGAGGCTGGAGACCCAGTACTTC
len: 13; abundance: NA; d_gene: NA; j_gene: TRBJ2-1; v_gene: TRBV18; CDR3aa: CASSPPTGGEQFF; CDR3nt: TGTGCCAGCTCACCACCGACGGGTGGTGAGCAGTTCTTC
len: 13; abundance: many; d_gene: NA; j_gene: TRBJ1-5; v_gene: TRBV10-3; CDR3aa: CAISRRDNQPQHF; CDR3nt: TGTGCCATCAGCAGGAGAGACAATCAGCCCCAGCATTTT
len: 17; abundance: NA; d_gene: NA; j_gene: TRBJ2-3; v_gene: TRBV5-1; CDR3aa: CASCLRLKATSTDTQYF; CDR3nt: TGCGCCAGCTGCTTGCGTCTGAAGGCTACTAGCACAGATACGCAGTATTTT
len: 15; abundance: medium-sized; d_gene: NA; j_gene: TRBJ2-7; v_gene: TRBV5-1; CDR3aa: CASTKGTLSSYEQYF; CDR3nt: TGCGCCAGCACCAAGGGGACCTTGAGCTCCTACGAGCAGTACTTC
len: 15; abundance: many; d_gene: NA; j_gene: TRBJ1-6; v_gene: TRBV5-1; CDR3aa: CASSRVQEGRSPLHF; CDR3nt: TGCGCCAGCAGCAGAGTACAGGAAGGAAGATCACCCCTCCACTTT
len: 15; abundance: few; d_gene: TRBD2; j_gene: TRBJ2-7; v_gene: TRBV3-1; CDR3aa: CASREGTSGNYEQYF; CDR3nt: TGTGCCAGCAGGGAAGGGACTAGCGGAAACTACGAGCAGTACTTC
len: 14; abundance: many; d_gene: NA; j_gene: TRBJ2-5; v_gene: TRBV4-2; CDR3aa: CASSQGAEQETQYF; CDR3nt: TGTGCCAGCAGCCAAGGGGCAGAACAAGAGACCCAGTACTTC
len: 13; abundance: many; d_gene: NA; j_gene: TRBJ1-5; v_gene: TRBV7-8; CDR3aa: CASSPDGNQPQHF; CDR3nt: TGTGCCAGCAGCCCGGACGGTAATCAGCCCCAGCATTTT